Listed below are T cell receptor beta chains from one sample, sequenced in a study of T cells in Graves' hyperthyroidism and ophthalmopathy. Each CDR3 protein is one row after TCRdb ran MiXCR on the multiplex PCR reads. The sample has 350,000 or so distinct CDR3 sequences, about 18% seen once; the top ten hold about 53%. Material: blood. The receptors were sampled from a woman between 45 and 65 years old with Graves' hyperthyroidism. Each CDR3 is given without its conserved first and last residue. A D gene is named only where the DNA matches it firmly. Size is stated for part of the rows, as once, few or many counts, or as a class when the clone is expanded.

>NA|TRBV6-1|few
ASTYGIPGPANTGELF
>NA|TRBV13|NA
ASSLSLGQETQY
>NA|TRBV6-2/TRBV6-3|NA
ANRQPRLESGYT
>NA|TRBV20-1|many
SARLGANYGYT
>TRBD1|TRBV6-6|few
ASSYTLGQGSTEAF
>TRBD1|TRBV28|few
ASETQGAPGNTIY
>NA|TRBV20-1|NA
SARDRLGNQPQH
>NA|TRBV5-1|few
ASSLGSDTNTGELF
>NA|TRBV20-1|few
SASGGREETQY
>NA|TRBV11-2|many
ASTKGGIRTEAF
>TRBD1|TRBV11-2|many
ASRSLQGNSPLH
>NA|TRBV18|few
ASSPQDVGSGNTIY
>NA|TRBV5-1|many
ASSLASTGAQETQY
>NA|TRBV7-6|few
ASSLVVVGRGETQY